This is a list of T cell receptor beta chains from one sample in a study of cytomegalovirus exposure and HLA in healthy donors. Only in-frame clones appear in the TCRdb table, and some are missing; sequencing was by immunoSEQ multiplex PCR. This sample has some 200,000 clones, with roughly four fifths found just once. The sequencing sample was made of PBMCs. The receptors were sampled from a woman between 50 and 59 years old in good health and CMV-seropositive. CDR3s include the opening cysteine and the closing phenylalanine or tryptophan. The D gene is left open where the match is weak. Size is omitted from some rows. Given values are once, few, many or a class for expanded clones.

J: TRBJ2-7; V: TRBV28; size: NA; D: TRBD2; DNA: TGTGCCAGCAGCCGCCCCCTAGCGGGGGGCCACTACGAGCAGTACTTC; CDR3: CASSRPLAGGHYEQYF
J: TRBJ2-4; V: TRBV2; size: NA; D: NA; DNA: TGTGCCAGCAGTGAATTGTTACTAGCCAAAAACAGTCAGTACTTC; CDR3: CASSELLLAKNSQYF
J: TRBJ2-2; V: TRBV19; size: few; D: NA; DNA: TGTGCCAGCACCATGGGCGAGGGCTCGATACCGAACACCGGGGAGCTGTTTTTT; CDR3: CASTMGEGSIPNTGELFF
J: TRBJ2-6; V: TRBV28; size: few; D: NA; DNA: TGTGCCAGCATACACAGATTCTCTGGGGCCAACGGCCTGACTTTC; CDR3: CASIHRFSGANGLTF
J: TRBJ2-7; V: TRBV28; size: NA; D: TRBD1; DNA: TGTGCCAGCAGTTCGGGACAGGGAAACGAGCAGTACTTC; CDR3: CASSSGQGNEQYF
J: TRBJ1-4; V: TRBV5-1; size: NA; D: NA; DNA: TGCGCCAGCAGCTCGGCCGGGACATTTGAAAAACTGTTTTTT; CDR3: CASSSAGTFEKLFF
J: TRBJ2-3; V: TRBV4-1; size: NA; D: TRBD2; DNA: TGCGCCAGCAGCCAAGATCGGCCCCTAGCGGGACTCACAGATACGCAGTATTTT; CDR3: CASSQDRPLAGLTDTQYF
J: TRBJ1-6; V: TRBV6-4; size: NA; D: NA; DNA: TGTGCCAGCAGTGAACAGATTGATTCACCCCTCCACTTT; CDR3: CASSEQIDSPLHF
J: TRBJ2-1; V: TRBV6-5; size: NA; D: NA; DNA: TGTGCCAGCAGTTATTTCGATGAGCAGTTCTTC; CDR3: CASSYFDEQFF
J: TRBJ2-7; V: TRBV4-1; size: NA; D: TRBD1; DNA: TGCGCCAGCAGCCAAGATCGGGACAGCATACCCTACGAGCAGTACTTC; CDR3: CASSQDRDSIPYEQYF
J: TRBJ1-5; V: TRBV19; size: NA; D: TRBD1; DNA: TGTGCCAGTAGTACGCCTCGATTGACAGGGCGAGATCAGCCCCAGCATTTT; CDR3: CASSTPRLTGRDQPQHF
J: TRBJ1-2; V: TRBV5-1; size: NA; D: TRBD1; DNA: TGCGCCAGCAGCTTAAGACAGGGGGATGGCTACACCTTC; CDR3: CASSLRQGDGYTF
J: TRBJ1-2; V: TRBV7-8; size: few; D: NA; DNA: TGTGCCAGCAGCTTACAGCAAGCGGGGGCGGGTGGCTACACCTTC; CDR3: CASSLQQAGAGGYTF
J: TRBJ1-1; V: TRBV28; size: NA; D: NA; DNA: TGTGCCAGCAGTTCCCCCCGGCAGGGAAGCACTGAAGCTTTCTTT; CDR3: CASSSPRQGSTEAFF
J: TRBJ2-7; V: TRBV30; size: NA; D: NA; DNA: TGTGCCTGGAGTCGTGGGCAGGGTAACGAGCAGTACTTC; CDR3: CAWSRGQGNEQYF